The 11 T cell receptor beta chains reported below all come from one sample, sequenced in a study of cytomegalovirus exposure and HLA in healthy donors. The PCR made use of 60 Vbeta and 13 Jbeta primers. Repertoires were generated with immunoSEQ multiplex PCR, while TCRdb's copy carries only in-frame clones and drops some. The table lists around 78,000 clones, over 70% of them singletons, with approximately 1% in the top ten. Specimen: PBMCs. The receptor source for this set is a male donor in good health and CMV-seronegative.

This clone was seen only a few times. J is TRBJ2-7 and V is TRBV5-1, with 8 bases identical to TRBD1. V was clipped by 0 bases and J by 4 bases; unmatched bases: 6. CDR3 length: 15 residues. Germline V gene lookup returns CDR1 SGHRS and CDR2 YFSETQ. CDR3 sequence (DNA): TGCGCCAGCAGCTTGGACCCAGGGGGCGGTTACGAGCAGTACTTC. It encodes CASSLDPGGGYEQYF.

The chain uses TRBV7-8 and TRBJ1-4; perhaps TRBD1 as D (5 bases). The CDR3 extends over 13 amino acids. Germline CDR1 reads SGHVS; CDR2 reads FQNEAQ. Trimming removed 5 bases from V and 8 bases from J, with 12 bases in between. The CDR3 sequence is CASSLGTSEKLFF. In DNA, the CDR3 is TGTGCCAGCAGCCTAGGGACTTCCGAAAAACTGTTTTTT.

The chain uses TRBV28 and TRBJ2-5; 8 nucleotides agree with TRBD1. The CDR3 totals 15 residues. The germline gives CDR1 MDHEN, CDR2 SYDVKM. Losses at the gene ends were 2 bases for V and 5 bases for J; bases not matched to a gene: 7. This CDR3 is CASSLETGVRETQYF. The CDR3 DNA sequence: TGTGCCAGCAGTTTAGAGACAGGGGTCCGGGAGACCCAGTACTTC.

This rearrangement joins TRBV7-2 to TRBJ2-5, with D perhaps TRBD1 (8 bases). CDR1 SGHTA and CDR2 FQGNSA come from the germline V gene. Trimming shortened V by 3 bases and J by 5 bases, and 16 bases separated the two germline ends. CDR3 length: 15 residues. The CDR3 nucleotides are TGTGCCAGCAGCTTGGGAGGGACAGGTGGTGAGACCCAGTACTTC. This gives the protein CASSLGGTGGETQYF.

The V and J genes are TRBV7-2 and TRBJ2-1, with 8 positions matching TRBD2. V lost 0 bases and J lost 9; bases outside the gene matches: 7. The CDR3 spans 15 residues. CDR1 is SGHTA, CDR2 FQGNSA, per germline. The CDR3 nucleotides read TGTGCCAGCAGCTTAGCAGGGACTAGAAGAGGTGAGCAGTTCTTC. Amino acid sequence: CASSLAGTRRGEQFF.

The chain recombines TRBV5-1 with TRBJ1-4; 7 bases map to TRBD1. This CDR3 has 15 residues. CDR1 and CDR2 (germline): SGHRS, YFSETQ. Losses at the gene ends were 6 bases for V and 4 bases for J; bases not matched to a gene: 9. The CDR3 sequence is CASMDTGEGNEKLFF. For the CDR3, the DNA is TGCGCCAGCATGGACACAGGGGAAGGTAATGAAAAACTGTTTTTT.

The chain combines TRBV2 with TRBJ2-3, with 8 bases matching TRBD2. The CDR3 is 14 residues long. Germline loops: CDR1 SNHLY, CDR2 FYNNEI. Unmatched junction bases numbered 0, after V lost 1 base and J lost 3 bases. The CDR3 region has the DNA TGTGCCAGCAGTGAAGGACTAGCGACAGATACGCAGTATTTT. As protein: CASSEGLATDTQYF.

J is TRBJ2-5 and V is TRBV27, with D possibly TRBD1 on 6 matching bases. The CDR3 is 14 residues long. Trimming removed 4 bases at V and 5 bases at J, with 14 bases between. CDR1 and CDR2 (germline): MNHEY, SMNVEV (reference sequence). In DNA, the CDR3 is TGTGCCAGCAGTTACTCCGGGACATGGGAGACCCAGTACTTC. Translated: CASSYSGTWETQYF.

V gene TRBV5-1 combines with J gene TRBJ2-1, with 7 nucleotides matching TRBD2. The CDR3 loop spans 16 amino acids. Germline loops: CDR1 SGHRS, CDR2 YFSETQ. Trimming took 4 bases from V and 7 from J; bases not matched to a gene: 14. CDR3 in amino acids: CASSLTLAAPRNEQFF. The CDR3 DNA reads as TGCGCCAGCAGCCTCACTCTAGCGGCCCCCCGGAATGAGCAGTTCTTC.

The chain uses TRBV9 and TRBJ2-1; TRBD2 agrees at 12 bases. V lost 0 bases to trimming and J lost 9 bases; unmatched junction nucleotides: 13. CDR3 size: 18 residues. CDR1 and CDR2 (germline): SGDLS, YYNGEE. The CDR3 region is CASSVGPLAGGPWVEQFF. The CDR3 DNA reads TGTGCCAGCAGCGTAGGACCCCTAGCGGGGGGGCCTTGGGTTGAGCAGTTCTTC. The full variable domain, rest sourced from reference TRBV9 and TRBJ2-1, is DSGVTQTPKHLITATGQRVTLRCSPRSGDLSVYWYQQSLDQGLQFLIQYYNGEERAKGNILERFSAQQFPDLHSELNLSSLELGDSALYFCASSVGPLAGGPWVEQFFGPGTRLTVL.

About this clone: Other nucleotide sequences in the sample specify the same CDR3. V and J are TRBV11-2 and TRBJ2-1, with 13 bases identical to TRBD2. The CDR3 is 17 amino acids. V lost 3 bases, J lost 5 bases, and 7 bases stayed unmatched. Germline CDR1 is SGHAT and CDR2 is FQNNGV. The CDR3 reads CASSFGLAGAVDNEQFF. The CDR3 bases are TGTGCCAGCAGCTTCGGACTAGCGGGAGCGGTAGACAATGAGCAGTTCTTC.